These T cell receptor beta chains were read from a single sample in a study of blood T cell repertoires in COVID-19. Assay: immunoSEQ multiplex PCR; the TCRdb copy retains only in-frame clones and omits some. Counted here are over 85,000 clones, roughly 92% occurring once; the ten biggest clones make up less than 2%. Material for sequencing was peripheral blood. Receptor source: a woman in her fifties or sixties with COVID-19, enrolled during active disease. The CDR3 runs from the conserved cysteine through the conserved F or W. The order of the fields is V gene, J gene, CDR3 protein.

TRBV19	TRBJ2-7	CASSAQGVGEQYF
TRBV10-1	TRBJ2-1	CASSESQPSGEQFF
TRBV5-1	TRBJ2-5	CARSGRGGQETQYF
TRBV2	TRBJ1-2	CASREGGYTF
TRBV3-1/TRBV3-2	TRBJ1-4	CASSPHRTTANEKLFF
TRBV6-5	TRBJ1-5	CASSQGAGQPQHF
TRBV28	TRBJ2-7	CASTGSSYEQYF
TRBV28	TRBJ1-2	CASSSSGTGLANYGYTF
TRBV12-5	TRBJ2-3	CASGPDNTDTQYF
TRBV7-3	TRBJ1-1	CASSSDRNTEAFF
TRBV19	TRBJ1-6	CASSTTGSSPLHF
TRBV11-2	TRBJ2-1	CASSRRLAGGNEQFF
TRBV18	TRBJ1-6	CASSQLGQGFSTISPPLHF
TRBV12-3/TRBV12-4	TRBJ1-2	CASSLGSYGYTF
TRBV5-6	TRBJ2-2	CASSSYALAGVNGELFF
TRBV24-1	TRBJ1-1	CATSASGGEAFF
TRBV19	TRBJ2-2	CASSMLADTGELFF
TRBV7-2	TRBJ2-1	CASRSTGDRKQFF
TRBV14	TRBJ1-2	CASSQVWNQGDGYTF
TRBV2	TRBJ2-1	CASPLAGAPSSYNEQFF
TRBV7-2	TRBJ1-4	CASSLRQGKLFF
TRBV6-1	TRBJ2-3	CASSDRFKTLGTTTDTQYF
TRBV3-1/TRBV3-2	TRBJ1-5	CASSPTGYSNQPQHF
TRBV19	TRBJ1-5	CASSLTSNSNQPQHF
TRBV5-5	TRBJ1-1	CASTSDPGDTEAFF
TRBV5-6	TRBJ2-1	CASSYGWVIYNEQFF
TRBV30	TRBJ1-1	CAWNRARGTEAFF
TRBV4-1	TRBJ2-5	CASSPTSGGPRETQYF
TRBV4-3	TRBJ1-4	CASSQSQGAGEKLFF
TRBV5-6	TRBJ2-2	CASSLSHLTSGATGELFF
TRBV30	TRBJ1-2	CAWNLGGLANYGYTF
TRBV4-3	TRBJ2-4	CASSQDEGTDIQYF
TRBV28	TRBJ1-2	CASSHQKTGDYGYTF
TRBV6-6	TRBJ1-2	CASSRTTGPLEESNYGYTF
TRBV6-1	TRBJ2-2	CASSEKGGGSSNTGELFF
TRBV18	TRBJ2-3	CASSLAGLNIADTQYF
TRBV19	TRBJ2-1	CASSIKAGNEQFF
TRBV7-2	TRBJ1-5	CASSLGRTGKGNQPQHF
TRBV6-5	TRBJ1-2	CASVLIGGTHGYTF
TRBV7-9	TRBJ1-2	CASIDYIGYHGYTF
TRBV6-1	TRBJ1-6	CASSENWGLYNSPLHF
TRBV6-5	TRBJ1-1	CASSLRGKVSEAFF
TRBV4-3	TRBJ2-1	CASSQDKGLAGASYNEQFF
TRBV12-5	TRBJ1-1	CASAGDGATEAFF
TRBV27	TRBJ1-5	CASSLKQGYQPQHF
TRBV5-1	TRBJ2-7	CASSLYRAAPPHEQYF
TRBV10-3	TRBJ2-2	CAISVTGTGNTGELFF
TRBV28	TRBJ1-1	CASTGTEAFF
TRBV6-2/TRBV6-3	TRBJ2-2	CASSYSTGELFF
TRBV28	TRBJ2-1	CASGFPDTYNEQFF